This note documents a single T cell receptor (beta chain) sequence. V lost 4 bases, J lost 3 bases, and 3 bases stayed unmatched. Germline CDR1 reads LGHDT; CDR2 reads YNNKEL (reference sequence). This CDR3 contains 14 residues. This entry comes from a study of blood T cell repertoires in COVID-19. Overall study: Sites in the United States, Italy and Spain provided acute and convalescent COVID-19 samples. Sources were T cells, B-cell-depleted T cells, or PBMCs; the material itself was cDNA or gDNA.

The repertoire was sequenced with immunoSEQ multiplex PCR; TCRdb's copy has only in-frame clones and lacks some. The sample has approximately 180,000 clones; over 75% are singletons. The chain is built from TRBV3-1 (or the pseudogene TRBV3-2) and TRBJ2-7; 10 positions agree with TRBD1. The sequencing input was peripheral blood. This clonotype was obtained from a man aged 55 to 70 with acute or convalescent COVID-19. The CDR3 reads CASSRRDRGYEQYF. CDR3 nucleotides: TGTGCCAGCAGCCGACGGGACAGGGGCTACGAGCAGTACTTC.